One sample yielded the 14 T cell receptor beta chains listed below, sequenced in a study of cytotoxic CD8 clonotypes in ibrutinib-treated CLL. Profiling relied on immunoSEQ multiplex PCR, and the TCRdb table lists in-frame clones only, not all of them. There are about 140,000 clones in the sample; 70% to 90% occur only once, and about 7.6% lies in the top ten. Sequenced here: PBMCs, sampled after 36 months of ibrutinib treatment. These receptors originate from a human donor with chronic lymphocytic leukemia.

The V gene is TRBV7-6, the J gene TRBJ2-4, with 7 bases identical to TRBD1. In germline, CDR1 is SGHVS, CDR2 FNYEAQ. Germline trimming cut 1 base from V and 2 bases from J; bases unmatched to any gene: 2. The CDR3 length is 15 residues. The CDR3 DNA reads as TGTGCCAGCAGCTTAGGGGGACAGACCAAAAACATTCAGTACTTC. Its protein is CASSLGGQTKNIQYF. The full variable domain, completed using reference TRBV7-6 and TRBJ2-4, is GAGVSQSPRYKVTKRGQDVALRCDPISGHVSLYWYRQALGQGPEFLTYFNYEAQQDKSGLPNDRFSAERPEGSISTLTIQRTEQRDSAMYRCASSLGGQTKNIQYFGAGTRLSVL.

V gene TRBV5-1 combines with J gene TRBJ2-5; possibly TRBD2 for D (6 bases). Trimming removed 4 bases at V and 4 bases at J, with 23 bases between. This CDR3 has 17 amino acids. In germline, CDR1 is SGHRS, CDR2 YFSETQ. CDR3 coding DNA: TGCGCCAGCAGCCCTGGTGGGGGGACGGGGATAATAGAGACCCAGTACTTC. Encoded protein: CASSPGGGTGIIETQYF. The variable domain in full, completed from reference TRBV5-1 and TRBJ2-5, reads KAGVTQTPRYLIKTRGQQVTLSCSPISGHRSVSWYQQTPGQGLQFLFEYFSETQRNKGNFPGRFSGRQFSNSRSEMNVSTLELGDSALYLCASSPGGGTGIIETQYFGPGTRLLVL.

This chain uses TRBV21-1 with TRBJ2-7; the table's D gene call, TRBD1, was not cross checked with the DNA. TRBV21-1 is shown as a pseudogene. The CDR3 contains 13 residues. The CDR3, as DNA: TGTGCCAGCGTTGGGACAGATTGCTACGAGCAGTACTTC. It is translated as CASVGTDCYEQYF.

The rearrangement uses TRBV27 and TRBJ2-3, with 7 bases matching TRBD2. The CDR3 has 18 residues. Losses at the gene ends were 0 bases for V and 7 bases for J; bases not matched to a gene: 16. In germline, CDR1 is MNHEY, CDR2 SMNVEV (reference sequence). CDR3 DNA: TGTGCCAGCAGTTTATCCTCTTCAAGGGCCGGGGGGTCAAATACGCAGTATTTT. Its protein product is CASSLSSSRAGGSNTQYF.

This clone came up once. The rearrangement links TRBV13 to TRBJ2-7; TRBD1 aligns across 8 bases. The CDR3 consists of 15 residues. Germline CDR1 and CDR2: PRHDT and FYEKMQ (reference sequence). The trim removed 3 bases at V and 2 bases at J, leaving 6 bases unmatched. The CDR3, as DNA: TGTGCCAGCAGCTTTGGTTGGACAGGGCCCTACGAGCAGTACTTC. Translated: CASSFGWTGPYEQYF.

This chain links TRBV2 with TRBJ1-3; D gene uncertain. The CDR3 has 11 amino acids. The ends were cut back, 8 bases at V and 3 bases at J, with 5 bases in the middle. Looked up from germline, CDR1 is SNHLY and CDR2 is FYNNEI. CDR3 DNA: TGTGCCAGCTCGATTGGAAACACCATATATTTT. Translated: CASSIGNTIYF. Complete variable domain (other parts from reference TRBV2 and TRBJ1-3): EPEVTQTPSHQVTQMGQEVILRCVPISNHLYFYWYRQILGQKVEFLVSFYNNEISEKSEIFDDQFSVERPDGSNFTLKIRSTKLEDSAMYFCASSIGNTIYFGEGSWLTVV.

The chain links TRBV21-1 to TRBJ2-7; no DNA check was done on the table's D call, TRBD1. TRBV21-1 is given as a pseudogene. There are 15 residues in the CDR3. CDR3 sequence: CASSKNDSSSYEQYF. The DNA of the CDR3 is TGTGCCAGCAGCAAAAATGACAGCAGCTCCTACGAGCAGTACTTC.

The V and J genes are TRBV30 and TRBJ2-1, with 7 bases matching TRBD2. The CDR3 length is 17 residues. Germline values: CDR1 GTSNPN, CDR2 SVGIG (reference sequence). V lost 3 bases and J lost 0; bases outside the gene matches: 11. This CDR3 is CAWRSGLAASSYNEQFF. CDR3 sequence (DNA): TGTGCCTGGAGGTCTGGGCTAGCGGCAAGCTCCTACAATGAGCAGTTCTTC.

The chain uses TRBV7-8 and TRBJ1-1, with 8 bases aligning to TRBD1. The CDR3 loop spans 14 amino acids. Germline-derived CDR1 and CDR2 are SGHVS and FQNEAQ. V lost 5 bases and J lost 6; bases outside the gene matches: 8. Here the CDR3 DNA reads TGTGCCAGCAGCAAAAGGACAGGGATCCCTGAAGCTTTCTTT. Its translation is CASSKRTGIPEAFF.

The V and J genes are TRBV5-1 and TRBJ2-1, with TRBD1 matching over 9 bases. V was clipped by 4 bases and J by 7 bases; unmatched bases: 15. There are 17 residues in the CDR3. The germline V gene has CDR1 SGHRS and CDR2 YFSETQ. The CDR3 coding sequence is TGCGCCAGCAGCCCGGACAGGGGTCACCTCTGGGTGAATGAGCAGTTCTTC. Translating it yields CASSPDRGHLWVNEQFF.

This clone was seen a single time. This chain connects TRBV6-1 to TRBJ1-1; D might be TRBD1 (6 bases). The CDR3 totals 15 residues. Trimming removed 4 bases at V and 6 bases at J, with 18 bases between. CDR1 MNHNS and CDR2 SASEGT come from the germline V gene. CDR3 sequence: CASSVGRGEWAEAFF. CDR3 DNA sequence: TGTGCCAGCAGTGTCGGGAGGGGGGAATGGGCTGAAGCTTTCTTT.

The CDR3: CASTVQGAYNEQFF. CDR3 DNA sequence: TGCGCCAGCACCGTACAGGGGGCTTACAATGAGCAGTTCTTC. The V and J genes are TRBV5-1 and TRBJ2-1; the match to TRBD1 covers 9 bases. Looked up from germline, CDR1 is SGHRS and CDR2 is YFSETQ. V lost 6 bases, J lost 4 bases, and 5 bases stayed unmatched. The CDR3 runs 14 residues.

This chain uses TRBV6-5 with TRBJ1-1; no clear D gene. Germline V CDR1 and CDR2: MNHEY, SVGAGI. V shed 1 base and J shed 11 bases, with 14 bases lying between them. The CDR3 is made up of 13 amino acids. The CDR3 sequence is CASSYYPGEAAFF. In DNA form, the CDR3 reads TGTGCCAGCAGTTACTATCCAGGAGAGGCGGCTTTCTTT.

CDR3 bases: TGTGCCAGCAGTGAGCACGTGGGCGGCTACACCTTC. Translating gives CASSEHVGGYTF. The chain couples TRBV2 to TRBJ1-2, with D hard to call. Germline V gene sequence: CDR1 SNHLY, CDR2 FYNNEI. The V gene lost 3 bases and the J gene lost 8 bases, with 10 bases spanning the gap. The CDR3 sequence is 12 residues long.